Below are 23 T cell receptor beta chains sequenced from a single sample in a study of shared T cell receptors in the human thymus. The repertoire was sequenced with immunoSEQ multiplex PCR; TCRdb's copy has only in-frame clones and lacks some. The sample has hundreds of thousands of clones, 80% to 90% seen once. These same data were also listed under a study on human thymus T cells.

Sequenced sample: thymocytes. The source of these receptors is a boy under two years old with a congenital heart defect.

The rearrangement joins TRBV9 to TRBJ1-6, with D perhaps matching TRBD1 (5 bases). This CDR3 is built from 15 residues. V lost 4 bases to trimming and J lost 8 bases, with 16 bases between them. Germline CDR1 SGDLS, CDR2 YYNGEE. CDR3 sequence: CASSSEGAQDSPLHF. CDR3 sequence (DNA): TGTGCCAGCAGCTCGGAAGGGGCCCAAGATTCACCCCTCCACTTT.

The chain joins TRBV12-2 to TRBJ1-2. TRBV12-2 is reported as a pseudogene. The CDR3 covers 13 residues. The CDR3 sequence is CASRLCGEDGYTF. DNA for the CDR3: TGTGCAAGTCGCTTATGTGGGGAGGATGGCTACACCTTC.

The chain employs TRBV11-2 and TRBJ1-6, with D unresolved. The ends were cut back, 0 bases at V and 7 bases at J, with 13 bases in the middle. Germline V gene sequence: CDR1 SGHAT, CDR2 FQNNGV. The CDR3 covers 16 residues. The CDR3 sequence is CASSLDPGSKNSPLHF. The CDR3 DNA sequence: TGTGCCAGCAGCTTAGACCCGGGGTCTAAGAATTCACCCCTCCACTTT.

This clone came up once. This chain joins TRBV10-1 and TRBJ2-7; D possibly corresponds to TRBD1 (6 bases). Trimming left V 6 bases short and J 5 bases short, with 14 bases between. The germline CDR1 and CDR2 sequences are WNHNN and SYGVQD (reference sequence). The CDR3 spans 13 residues. This chain's CDR3 is CASSLTGSHEQYF. The CDR3 DNA reads as TGCGCCAGCAGCCTGACAGGTTCCCACGAGCAGTACTTC.

The rearrangement uses TRBV14 and TRBJ1-2; the D gene is possibly TRBD1 (6 bases). In germline, CDR1 is SGHDN, CDR2 FVKESK. The CDR3 spans 14 residues. V was cut by 4 bases and J by 8 bases, with 17 bases left in between. The CDR3 nucleotides are TGTGCCAGCAGCCGGTCCGGCAGGGGAAGCGGCTACACCTTC. Translation gives CASSRSGRGSGYTF.

The chain links TRBV27 to TRBJ1-5; no firm D call. The germline CDR1 and CDR2 sequences are MNHEY and SMNVEV (reference sequence). The CDR3 is 14 residues long. Trimming took 3 bases from V and 5 from J, leaving 11 bases between them. The CDR3 protein is CASSFGGVDQPQHF. In DNA, the CDR3 is TGTGCCAGCAGTTTCGGCGGCGTCGATCAGCCCCAGCATTTT.

The chain combines TRBV7-8 with TRBJ1-5; D ambiguous. Germline V gene lookup returns CDR1 SGHVS and CDR2 FQNEAQ. The V gene lost 0 bases and the J gene lost 7 bases, with 7 bases spanning the gap. CDR3 length: 13 residues. The CDR3 nucleotides read TGTGCCAGCAGCTTAGCGCCGGGGCAGCCCCAGCATTTT. It specifies CASSLAPGQPQHF. The complete variable domain, with remaining parts taken from reference TRBV7-8 and TRBJ1-5, reads GAGVSQSPRYKVAKRGQDVALRCDPISGHVSLFWYQQALGQGPEFLTYFQNEAQLDKSGLPSDRFFAERPEGSVSTLKIQRTQQEDSAVYLCASSLAPGQPQHFGDGTRLSIL.

V is TRBV7-2 and J is TRBJ2-4; 7 positions match TRBD2. Trimming removed 5 bases from V and 7 bases from J; junction bases left unmatched: 17. The CDR3 is 17 residues long. Germline CDR1 SGHTA, CDR2 FQGNSA. Here the CDR3 reads CASSRTLAALRGNIQYF. CDR3 coding DNA: TGTGCCAGCAGCCGGACCCTAGCGGCCTTAAGAGGGAACATTCAGTACTTC.

The chain links TRBV10-2 to TRBJ2-4; 8 bases agree with TRBD2. Germline V CDR1 and CDR2: WSHSY, SAAADI. V gave up 1 base and J gave up 6 bases; unmatched junction bases: 8. The CDR3 has 16 amino acids. CDR3 protein: CASSELLAGSGNIQYF. CDR3 coding DNA: TGCGCCAGCAGTGAGTTGCTAGCGGGTTCCGGAAACATTCAGTACTTC.

The chain is built from TRBV4-3 and TRBJ1-5, with D perhaps TRBD1 (5 bases). The CDR3 runs to 16 residues. CDR1 is LGHNA and CDR2 is YSLEER in the germline V gene. V was clipped by 4 bases and J by 1 base, with 14 bases between them. Here the CDR3 DNA reads TGCGCCAGCAGCCCTAAGGCGGGGACGAGCAATCAGCCCCAGCATTTT. It specifies CASSPKAGTSNQPQHF.

The J gene is TRBJ2-1, the V gene TRBV28; TRBD2 matches at 11 bases. The CDR3 is made up of 16 amino acids. Per germline, CDR1 MDHEN and CDR2 SYDVKM. V dropped 4 bases and J dropped 2; count of bases not matched to a gene: 4. This chain's CDR3 is CASSCRLAGTYNEQFF. As DNA, the CDR3 is TGTGCCAGCAGTTGCCGACTAGCGGGAACCTACAATGAGCAGTTCTTC.

The chain is built from TRBV19 and TRBJ2-3; 10 positions agree with TRBD2. Per the germline V gene, CDR1 is LNHDA and CDR2 is SQIVND (reference sequence). The CDR3 spans 19 residues. With 2 bases clipped from V and 2 bases from J, the junction kept 13 bases outside the gene matches. The CDR3: CASSILASGGPPHTDTQYF. CDR3 nucleotide sequence: TGTGCCAGTAGTATATTGGCTAGCGGGGGCCCTCCTCACACAGATACGCAGTATTTT.

The chain employs TRBV25-1 and TRBJ1-1, with no clear D. Trimming took 4 bases from V and 7 from J, leaving 13 bases between them. Germline CDR1 is MGHDK and CDR2 is SYGVNS. This CDR3 contains 13 residues. CDR3 in DNA: TGTGCCAGCAGTGTTTCGGGGATTGGTGAAGCTTTCTTT. Translation: CASSVSGIGEAFF.

The chain combines TRBV9 with TRBJ2-6; 10 bases are a match to TRBD1. V lost 2 bases, J lost 0 bases, and 5 bases stayed unmatched. The CDR3 sequence is 18 residues long. CDR1 SGDLS and CDR2 YYNGEE come from the germline V gene. The CDR3 nucleotides are TGTGCCAGCAGCGTGACAGGGGGCTCTTACTCTGGGGCCAACGTCCTGACTTTC. It codes for CASSVTGGSYSGANVLTF.

The rearrangement uses TRBV5-1 and TRBJ1-3; D gene uncertain. CDR1 is SGHRS, CDR2 YFSETQ, per germline. The CDR3 has 16 amino acids. V was cut by 0 bases and J by 2 bases, with 12 bases left in between. The CDR3 spells CASSLDRIETGNTIYF. CDR3 nucleotides: TGCGCCAGCAGCTTGGACAGAATTGAAACTGGAAACACCATATATTTT. The full variable domain, in which reference TRBV5-1 and TRBJ1-3 provide the parts outside the CDR3, is KAGVTQTPRYLIKTRGQQVTLSCSPISGHRSVSWYQQTPGQGLQFLFEYFSETQRNKGNFPGRFSGRQFSNSRSEMNVSTLELGDSALYLCASSLDRIETGNTIYFGEGSWLTVV.

The V call is TRBV4-2, the J call TRBJ2-7, with 7 positions matching TRBD1. V was clipped by 4 bases and J by 0 bases; unmatched bases: 3. CDR1 is LGHNA and CDR2 is YNFKEQ in the germline V gene. This CDR3 spans 14 amino acids. Here the CDR3 reads CASSRGQASYEQYF. DNA for the CDR3: TGTGCCAGCAGCCGCGGACAGGCCTCCTACGAGCAGTACTTC.

The chain uses TRBV4-3 and TRBJ1-3; no clear D gene. V was clipped by 1 base and J by 4 bases, with 11 bases between them. CDR3 length equals 15 residues. The germline V gene has CDR1 LGHNA and CDR2 YSLEER. The CDR3 is CASSQVAGGGNTIYF. The CDR3 bases are TGCGCCAGCAGCCAAGTCGCGGGCGGAGGAAACACCATATATTTT.

The rearrangement links TRBV2 to TRBJ1-2; maybe TRBD1 (5 bases). The CDR3 is 13 amino acids. CDR1 and CDR2 from the germline V gene are SNHLY and FYNNEI. V was pared by 7 bases and J by 10 bases, with 19 bases between. This chain's CDR3 is CASTIRGGEDYTF. The CDR3 DNA reads TGTGCCAGCACCATCCGGGGGGGAGAGGACTACACCTTC.

About this clone: Within the sample, other DNA sequences also encode this same CDR3. The chain couples TRBV27 to TRBJ1-2, with a weak D call TRBD1 (5 bases). The CDR3 spans 13 residues. The germline V and J ends were trimmed by 5 bases and 2 bases, with 9 bases remaining between them. CDR1 and CDR2 (germline): MNHEY, SMNVEV (reference sequence). CDR3 loop: CASSRGANYGYTF. CDR3 in DNA: TGTGCCAGCAGTCGCGGGGCGAACTATGGCTACACCTTC.

J is TRBJ2-4 and V is TRBV4-1; no definite D call. The germline gives CDR1 MGHRA, CDR2 YSYEKL. The CDR3 has 18 amino acids. The V gene lost 0 bases and the J gene lost 2 bases, with 17 bases spanning the gap. This CDR3 is CASSQERIRTATKNIQYF. CDR3 nucleotides: TGCGCCAGCAGCCAAGAGCGAATAAGAACCGCGACCAAAAACATTCAGTACTTC.

The V call is TRBV7-8, the J call TRBJ2-7; 10 nucleotides align to TRBD1. This CDR3 region has 16 residues. The germline V gene encodes CDR1 SGHVS and CDR2 FQNEAQ. The ends lost 2 bases at V and 4 bases at J; junction bases unmatched: 8. The CDR3, as DNA: TGTGCCAGCAGCTTAAACCGGGACAGGGGTGTTTACGAGCAGTACTTC. This codes for CASSLNRDRGVYEQYF.

The CDR3 bases are TGTGCCAGCAGTGAAGGGACAGGGCCTTGTGGCTACACCTTC. Encoded protein: CASSEGTGPCGYTF. V is TRBV6-1 and J is TRBJ1-2; TRBD1 matches at 8 bases. Germline assignment: CDR1 MNHNS and CDR2 SASEGT. The trim removed 1 base at V and 7 bases at J, leaving 5 bases unmatched. This CDR3 is built from 14 residues.

The chain couples TRBV5-1 to TRBJ2-1, with 11 bases lining up with TRBD2. The CDR3 extends over 15 amino acids. Looked up from germline, CDR1 is SGHRS and CDR2 is YFSETQ. V shed 0 bases and J 5 bases; nucleotides not matched to a gene: 1. The CDR3 loop is CASSLALAGDNEQFF. The CDR3 region has the DNA TGCGCCAGCAGCTTGGCACTAGCGGGGGACAATGAGCAGTTCTTC.